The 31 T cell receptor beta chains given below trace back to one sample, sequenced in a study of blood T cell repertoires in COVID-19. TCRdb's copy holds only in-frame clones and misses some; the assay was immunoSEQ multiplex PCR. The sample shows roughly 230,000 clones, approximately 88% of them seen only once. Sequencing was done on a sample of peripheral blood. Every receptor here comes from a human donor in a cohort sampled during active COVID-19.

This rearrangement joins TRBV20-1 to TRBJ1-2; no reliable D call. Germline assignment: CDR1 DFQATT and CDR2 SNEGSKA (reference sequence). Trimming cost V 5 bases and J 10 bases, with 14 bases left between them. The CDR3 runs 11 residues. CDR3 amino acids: CSAPRSADYTF. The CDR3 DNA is TGCAGTGCTCCCCGGAGCGCAGACTACACCTTC.

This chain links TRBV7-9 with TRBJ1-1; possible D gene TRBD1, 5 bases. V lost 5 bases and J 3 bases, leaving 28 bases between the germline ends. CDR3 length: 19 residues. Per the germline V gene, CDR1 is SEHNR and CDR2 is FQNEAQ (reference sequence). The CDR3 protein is CASSPGTLRGPPRHTEAFF. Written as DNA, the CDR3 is TGTGCCAGCAGCCCCGGGACTCTACGTGGTCCCCCCAGACACACTGAAGCTTTCTTT.

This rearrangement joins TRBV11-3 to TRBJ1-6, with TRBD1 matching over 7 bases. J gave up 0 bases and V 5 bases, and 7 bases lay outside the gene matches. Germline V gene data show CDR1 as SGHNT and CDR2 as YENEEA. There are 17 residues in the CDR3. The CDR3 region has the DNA TGTGCCAGCAGCCATTCCCCAGGGGGCTCCTATAATTCACCCCTCCACTTT. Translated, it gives CASSHSPGGSYNSPLHF.

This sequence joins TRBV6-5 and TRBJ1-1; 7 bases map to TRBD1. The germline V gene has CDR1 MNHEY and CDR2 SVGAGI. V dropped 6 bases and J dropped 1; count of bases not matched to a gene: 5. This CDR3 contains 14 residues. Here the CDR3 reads CASRRQGQNTEAFF. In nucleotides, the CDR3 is TGTGCCAGCAGGCGACAGGGACAGAACACTGAAGCTTTCTTT.

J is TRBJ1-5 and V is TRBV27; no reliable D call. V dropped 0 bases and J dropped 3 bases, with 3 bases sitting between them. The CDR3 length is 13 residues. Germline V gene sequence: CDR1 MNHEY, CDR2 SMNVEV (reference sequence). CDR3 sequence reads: CASSLSYNQPQHF. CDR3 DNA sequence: TGTGCCAGCAGTTTATCCTACAATCAGCCCCAGCATTTT.

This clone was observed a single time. Here the CDR3 DNA reads TGTGCCAGTAGTATAGGATTAATAGCTGCCTCCTACGAGCAGTACTTC. Translating it yields CASSIGLIAASYEQYF. This chain uses TRBV19 with TRBJ2-7; D is uncertain. The germline V gene has CDR1 LNHDA and CDR2 SQIVND (reference sequence). V lost 1 base, J lost 0 bases, and 13 bases lay in between. The CDR3 loop spans 16 amino acids.

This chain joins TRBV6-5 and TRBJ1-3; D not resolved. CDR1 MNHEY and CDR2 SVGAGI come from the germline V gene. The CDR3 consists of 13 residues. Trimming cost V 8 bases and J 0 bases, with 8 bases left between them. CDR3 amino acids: CASLKLSGNTIYF. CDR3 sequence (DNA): TGTGCCAGCCTTAAGCTCTCTGGAAACACCATATATTTT.

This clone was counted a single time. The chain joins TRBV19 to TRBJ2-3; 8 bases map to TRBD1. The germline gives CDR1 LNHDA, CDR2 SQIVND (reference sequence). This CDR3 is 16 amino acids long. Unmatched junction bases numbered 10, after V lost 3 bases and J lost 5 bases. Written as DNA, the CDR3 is TGTGCCAGTAGTATCCCTAGGGGCAGGGGGCGAGATACGCAGTATTTT. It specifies CASSIPRGRGRDTQYF.

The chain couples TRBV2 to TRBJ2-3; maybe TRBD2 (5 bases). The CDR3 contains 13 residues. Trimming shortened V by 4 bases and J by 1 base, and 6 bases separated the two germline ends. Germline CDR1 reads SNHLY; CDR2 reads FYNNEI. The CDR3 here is CASSGTGTDTQYF. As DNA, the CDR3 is TGTGCCAGCAGTGGGACTGGCACAGATACGCAGTATTTT.

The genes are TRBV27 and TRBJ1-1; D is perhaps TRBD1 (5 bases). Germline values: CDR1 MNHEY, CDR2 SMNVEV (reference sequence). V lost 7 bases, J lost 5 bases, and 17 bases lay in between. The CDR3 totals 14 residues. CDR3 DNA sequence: TGTGCCAGCACCCGGACACCGATCGGGACTGAAGCTTTCTTT. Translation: CASTRTPIGTEAFF.

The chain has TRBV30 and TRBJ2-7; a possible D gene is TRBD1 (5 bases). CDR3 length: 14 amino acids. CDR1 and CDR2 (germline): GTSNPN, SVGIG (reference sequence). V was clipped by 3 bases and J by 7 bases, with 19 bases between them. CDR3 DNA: TGTGCCTGGAGGCCAGGGAACCTTGTTTGGGAGCAGTACTTC. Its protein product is CAWRPGNLVWEQYF.

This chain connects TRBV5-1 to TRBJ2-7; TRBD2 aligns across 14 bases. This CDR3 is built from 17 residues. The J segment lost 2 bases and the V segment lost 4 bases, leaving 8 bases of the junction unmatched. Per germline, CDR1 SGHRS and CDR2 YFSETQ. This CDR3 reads CASSAGTSGGPAYEQYF. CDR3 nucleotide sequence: TGCGCCAGCAGCGCCGGGACTAGCGGGGGCCCTGCCTACGAGCAGTACTTC.

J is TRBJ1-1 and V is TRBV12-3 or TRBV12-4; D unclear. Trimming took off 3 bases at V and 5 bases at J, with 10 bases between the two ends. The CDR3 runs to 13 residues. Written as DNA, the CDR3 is TGTGCCAGCAGTTTTTTCAGCGGGACTGAAGCTTTCTTT. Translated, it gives CASSFFSGTEAFF.

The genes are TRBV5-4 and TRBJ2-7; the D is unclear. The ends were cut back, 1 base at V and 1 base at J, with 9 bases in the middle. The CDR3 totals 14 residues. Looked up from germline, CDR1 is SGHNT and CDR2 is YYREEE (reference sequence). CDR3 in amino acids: CASSLSERSYEQYF. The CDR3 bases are TGTGCCAGCAGCTTGTCAGAGCGATCCTACGAGCAGTACTTC. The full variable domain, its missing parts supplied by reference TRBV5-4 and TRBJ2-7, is ETGVTQSPTHLIKTRGQQVTLRCSSQSGHNTVSWYQQALGQGPQFIFQYYREEENGRGNFPPRFSGLQFPNYSSELNVNALELDDSALYLCASSLSERSYEQYFGPGTRLTVT.

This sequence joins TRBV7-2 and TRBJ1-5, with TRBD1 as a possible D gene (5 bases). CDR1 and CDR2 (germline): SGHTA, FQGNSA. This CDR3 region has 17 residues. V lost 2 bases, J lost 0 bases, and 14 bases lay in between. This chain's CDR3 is CASSLTDRQYSNQPQHF. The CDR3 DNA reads TGTGCCAGCAGCTTAACAGATAGACAGTATAGCAATCAGCCCCAGCATTTT.

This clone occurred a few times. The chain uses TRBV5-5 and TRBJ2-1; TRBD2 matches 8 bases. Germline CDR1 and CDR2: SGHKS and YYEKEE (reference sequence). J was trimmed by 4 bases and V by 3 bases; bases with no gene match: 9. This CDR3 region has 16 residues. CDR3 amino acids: CASSSTGAGVYNEQFF. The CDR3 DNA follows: TGTGCCAGCAGCTCCACGGGAGCGGGGGTATACAATGAGCAGTTCTTC. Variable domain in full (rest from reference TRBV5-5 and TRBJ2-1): DAGVTQSPTHLIKTRGQQVTLRCSPISGHKSVSWYQQVLGQGPQFIFQYYEKEERGRGNFPDRFSARQFPNYSSELNVNALLLGDSALYLCASSSTGAGVYNEQFFGPGTRLTVL.

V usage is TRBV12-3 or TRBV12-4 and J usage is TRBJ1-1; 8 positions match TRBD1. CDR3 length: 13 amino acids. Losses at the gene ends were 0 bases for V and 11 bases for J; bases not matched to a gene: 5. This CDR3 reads CASSLAPGGAAFF. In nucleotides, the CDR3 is TGTGCCAGCAGTTTAGCCCCAGGGGGCGCGGCTTTCTTT.

CDR3 nucleotide sequence: TGTGCCAGCACCACTTACTCAGGGGGCATCTATGGCTACACCTTC. Encoded protein: CASTTYSGGIYGYTF. This chain connects TRBV2 to TRBJ1-2; 8 bases fit TRBD1. The germline V gene encodes CDR1 SNHLY and CDR2 FYNNEI. With 7 bases clipped from V and 4 bases from J, the junction kept 11 bases outside the gene matches. The CDR3 is made up of 15 amino acids.

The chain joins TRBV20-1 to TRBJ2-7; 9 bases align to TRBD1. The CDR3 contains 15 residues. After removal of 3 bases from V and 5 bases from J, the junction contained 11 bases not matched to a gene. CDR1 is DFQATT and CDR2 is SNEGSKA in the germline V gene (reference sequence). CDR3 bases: TGCAGTGCTAGTGCGCGGGACAGGGATTTCCACGAGCAGTACTTC. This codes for CSASARDRDFHEQYF.

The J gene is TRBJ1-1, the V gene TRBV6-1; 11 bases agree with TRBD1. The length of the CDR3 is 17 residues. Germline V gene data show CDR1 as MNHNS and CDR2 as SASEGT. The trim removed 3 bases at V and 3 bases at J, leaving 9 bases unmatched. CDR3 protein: CASSDSGQGARYTEAFF. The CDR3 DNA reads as TGTGCCAGCAGTGATTCTGGACAGGGGGCGCGGTACACTGAAGCTTTCTTT.

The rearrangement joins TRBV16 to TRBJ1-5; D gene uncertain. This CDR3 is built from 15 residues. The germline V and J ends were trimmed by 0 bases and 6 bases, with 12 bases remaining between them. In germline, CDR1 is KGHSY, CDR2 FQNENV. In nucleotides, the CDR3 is TGTGCCAGCAGCCAATCTGTGGGCTCTCGTCAGCCCCAGCATTTT. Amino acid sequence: CASSQSVGSRQPQHF.

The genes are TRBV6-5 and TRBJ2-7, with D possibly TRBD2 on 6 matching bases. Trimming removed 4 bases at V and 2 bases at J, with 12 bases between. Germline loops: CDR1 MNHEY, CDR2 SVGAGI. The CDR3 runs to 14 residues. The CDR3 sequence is CASSSSGVTYEQYF. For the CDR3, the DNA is TGTGCCAGCAGTTCGTCGGGGGTAACCTACGAGCAGTACTTC.

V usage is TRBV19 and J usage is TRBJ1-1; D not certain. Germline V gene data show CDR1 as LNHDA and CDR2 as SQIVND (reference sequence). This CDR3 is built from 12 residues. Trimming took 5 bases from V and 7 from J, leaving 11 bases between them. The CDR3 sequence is CASSPGFNEAFF. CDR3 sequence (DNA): TGTGCCAGTAGTCCGGGTTTTAATGAAGCTTTCTTT.

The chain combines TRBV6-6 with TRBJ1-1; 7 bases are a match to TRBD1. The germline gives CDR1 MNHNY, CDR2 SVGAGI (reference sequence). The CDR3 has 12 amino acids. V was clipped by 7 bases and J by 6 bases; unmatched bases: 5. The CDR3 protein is CASISGTAEAFF. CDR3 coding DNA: TGTGCCAGCATTTCAGGGACAGCTGAAGCTTTCTTT.

Written as DNA, the CDR3 is TGTGCCAGTAGTCCCCGTCGGGACGGATACCCGGGAGGTTATAGGAACGAGCAGTACTTC. This gives the protein CASSPRRDGYPGGYRNEQYF. The chain carries TRBV19 and TRBJ2-7; 7 bases are a match to TRBD2. J was trimmed by 5 bases and V by 5 bases; bases with no gene match: 27. The CDR3 spans 20 residues. The germline gives CDR1 LNHDA, CDR2 SQIVND (reference sequence).

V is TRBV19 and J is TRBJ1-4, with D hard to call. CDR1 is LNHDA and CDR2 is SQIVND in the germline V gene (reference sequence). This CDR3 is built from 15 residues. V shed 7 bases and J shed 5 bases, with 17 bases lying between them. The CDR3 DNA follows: TGTGCCAGTACCGACGAGAGGACGGGGAATGAAAAACTGTTTTTT. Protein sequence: CASTDERTGNEKLFF.

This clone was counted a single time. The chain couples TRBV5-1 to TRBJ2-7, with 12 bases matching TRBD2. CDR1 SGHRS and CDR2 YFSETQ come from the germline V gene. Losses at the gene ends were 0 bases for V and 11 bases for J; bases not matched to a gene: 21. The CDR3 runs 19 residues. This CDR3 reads CASSLAGDYPGLAGWKEYF. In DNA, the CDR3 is TGCGCCAGCAGCTTGGCGGGAGACTACCCGGGACTAGCGGGTTGGAAGGAGTACTTC. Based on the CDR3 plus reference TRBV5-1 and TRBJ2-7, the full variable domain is KAGVTQTPRYLIKTRGQQVTLSCSPISGHRSVSWYQQTPGQGLQFLFEYFSETQRNKGNFPGRFSGRQFSNSRSEMNVSTLELGDSALYLCASSLAGDYPGLAGWKEYFGPGTRLTVT.

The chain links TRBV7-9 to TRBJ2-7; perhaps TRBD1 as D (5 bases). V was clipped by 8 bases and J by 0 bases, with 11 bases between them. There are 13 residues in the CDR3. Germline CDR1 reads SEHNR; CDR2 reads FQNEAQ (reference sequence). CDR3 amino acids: CASETDTSYEQYF. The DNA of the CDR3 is TGTGCCAGCGAAACGGACACCTCCTACGAGCAGTACTTC.

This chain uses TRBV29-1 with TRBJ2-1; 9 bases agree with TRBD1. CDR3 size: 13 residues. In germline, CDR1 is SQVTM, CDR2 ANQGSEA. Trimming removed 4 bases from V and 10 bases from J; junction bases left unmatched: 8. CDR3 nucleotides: TGCAGCGTTGTTGAACAGGGGGCTTTCGAGCAGTTCTTC. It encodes CSVVEQGAFEQFF.

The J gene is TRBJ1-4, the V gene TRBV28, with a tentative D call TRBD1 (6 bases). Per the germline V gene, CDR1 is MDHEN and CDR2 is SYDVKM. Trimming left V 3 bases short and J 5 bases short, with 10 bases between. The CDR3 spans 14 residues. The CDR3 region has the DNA TGTGCCAGCAGTTTTACAGGGTTGAATGAAAAACTGTTTTTT. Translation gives CASSFTGLNEKLFF. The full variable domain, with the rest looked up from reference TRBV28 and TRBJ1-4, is DVKVTQSSRYLVKRTGEKVFLECVQDMDHENMFWYRQDPGLGLRLIYFSYDVKMKEKGDIPEGYSVSREKKERFSLILESASTNQTSMYLCASSFTGLNEKLFFGSGTQLSVL.

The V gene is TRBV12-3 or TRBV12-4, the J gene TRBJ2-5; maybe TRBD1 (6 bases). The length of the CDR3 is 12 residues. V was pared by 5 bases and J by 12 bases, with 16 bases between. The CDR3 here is CASSVIPGQKYF. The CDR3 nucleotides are TGTGCCAGCAGTGTGATACCGGGACAAAAGTACTTC.